This record looks at one TCR beta chain sequence and its context. The antigen remains undetermined. The sample comes from a study of post-analysis software for immune sequencing data. Regarding the study as a whole: Among multiple sclerosis patients, normalized Chao1 diversity was significantly below that of controls.

Prepared TCR beta cDNA libraries contained unique molecular identifiers. TCRdb re-derived calls from the PCR reads in MiXCR, one entry per CDR3 protein. The sample contains around 250,000 distinct CDR3 sequences, approximately 34% of which appear only once. This TCR derives from a girl between 10 and 17 years old with multiple sclerosis. The sequenced sample consisted of blood.

The DNA for the CDR3 is TGTGCCAGTTCTTATTACTCTGGGGCCAACGTCCTGACTTTC. It yields the protein CASSYYSGANVLTF. The chain is built from TRBV2 and TRBJ2-6; the D is unclear. Germline V CDR1 and CDR2: SNHLY, FYNNEI. V lost 9 bases to trimming and J lost 0 bases, with 9 bases between them. The CDR3 is 14 residues long.